A selection of T cell receptor beta chains follows, all from one sample in a study of blood T cell repertoires in COVID-19. Generated by immunoSEQ multiplex PCR, the TCRdb table keeps only in-frame clones and is missing some. Of under 200,000 clones in the sample, roughly 80% are singletons; the top ten hold less than 2%. The specimen was peripheral blood. The receptor set was obtained from a human donor in a cohort sampled during active COVID-19. CDR3s include the opening cysteine and the closing phenylalanine or tryptophan. The order of the fields is V gene, J gene, CDR3 length, D gene, clone size, CDR3 protein, CDR3 DNA. A D gene is named only where the DNA matches it firmly. Clone size appears in some rows only: once, few, many, or a class for an expanded clone.

V gene: TRBV24-1
J gene: TRBJ2-3
CDR3 length: 18
D gene: .
clone size: .
CDR3 protein: CATSDASHRAGLTDTQYF
CDR3 DNA: TGTGCCACCAGTGATGCAAGCCACAGGGCTGGGTTGACAGATACGCAGTATTTT

V gene: TRBV4-3
J gene: TRBJ2-1
CDR3 length: 15
D gene: .
clone size: .
CDR3 protein: CASSQDEAAYNEQFF
CDR3 DNA: TGCGCCAGCAGCCAAGATGAGGCAGCCTACAATGAGCAGTTCTTC

V gene: TRBV6-4
J gene: TRBJ1-2
CDR3 length: 13
D gene: .
clone size: .
CDR3 protein: CASSDSRAHGYTF
CDR3 DNA: TGTGCCAGCAGTGACTCGCGCGCGCATGGCTACACCTTC

V gene: TRBV28
J gene: TRBJ1-5
CDR3 length: 15
D gene: .
clone size: .
CDR3 protein: CASSLEGPGGQPQHF
CDR3 DNA: TGTGCCAGCAGTTTGGAGGGACCTGGGGGTCAGCCCCAGCATTTT

V gene: TRBV2
J gene: TRBJ2-5
CDR3 length: 15
D gene: TRBD2
clone size: .
CDR3 protein: CASSDPIAGSRTQYF
CDR3 DNA: TGTGCCAGCAGTGATCCAATAGCGGGGTCTCGGACCCAGTACTTC

V gene: TRBV9
J gene: TRBJ2-1
CDR3 length: 13
D gene: .
clone size: .
CDR3 protein: CASSVGLVDEQFF
CDR3 DNA: TGTGCCAGCAGCGTAGGTCTCGTCGATGAGCAGTTCTTC

V gene: TRBV6-5
J gene: TRBJ2-7
CDR3 length: 14
D gene: TRBD2
clone size: .
CDR3 protein: CASRQSGSSYEQYF
CDR3 DNA: TGTGCCAGCAGACAAAGCGGGAGCTCCTACGAGCAGTACTTC

V gene: TRBV5-6
J gene: TRBJ2-7
CDR3 length: 18
D gene: TRBD2
clone size: once
CDR3 protein: CASSLGLWRGVFSSEQYF
CDR3 DNA: TGTGCCAGCAGCCTTGGTCTTTGGCGGGGGGTGTTCAGCTCCGAGCAGTACTTC

V gene: TRBV18
J gene: TRBJ2-7
CDR3 length: 13
D gene: .
clone size: many
CDR3 protein: CASSPPQTYEQYF
CDR3 DNA: TGTGCCAGCTCACCTCCCCAAACCTACGAGCAGTACTTC

V gene: TRBV3-1/TRBV3-2
J gene: TRBJ2-7
CDR3 length: 15
D gene: .
clone size: few
CDR3 protein: CASSQGDTSSYEQYF
CDR3 DNA: TGTGCCAGCAGCCAAGGGGACACTAGCTCCTACGAGCAGTACTTC

V gene: TRBV28
J gene: TRBJ1-6
CDR3 length: 14
D gene: .
clone size: .
CDR3 protein: CASRLGSPNSPLHF
CDR3 DNA: TGTGCCAGCAGACTAGGGAGTCCAAATTCACCCCTCCACTTT

V gene: TRBV5-1
J gene: TRBJ2-3
CDR3 length: 14
D gene: .
clone size: .
CDR3 protein: CASSRRGGTDTQYF
CDR3 DNA: TGCGCCAGCAGCCGCAGGGGGGGCACAGATACGCAGTATTTT

V gene: TRBV7-2
J gene: TRBJ1-2
CDR3 length: 15
D gene: TRBD1
clone size: .
CDR3 protein: CASSSDRPSPYGYTF
CDR3 DNA: TGTGCCAGCAGCTCGGACAGGCCTTCACCTTATGGCTACACCTTC

V gene: TRBV7-8
J gene: TRBJ1-2
CDR3 length: 15
D gene: TRBD1
clone size: few
CDR3 protein: CASSLIRQGAAGYTF
CDR3 DNA: TGTGCCAGCAGCTTAATACGACAGGGGGCAGCTGGCTACACCTTC

V gene: TRBV10-3
J gene: TRBJ2-3
CDR3 length: 13
D gene: TRBD2
clone size: .
CDR3 protein: CAIVAGVTDTQYF
CDR3 DNA: TGTGCCATCGTAGCGGGGGTCACAGATACGCAGTATTTT

V gene: TRBV12-3/TRBV12-4
J gene: TRBJ1-2
CDR3 length: 13
D gene: TRBD1
clone size: once
CDR3 protein: CASRPGTADGYTF
CDR3 DNA: TGTGCCAGCAGGCCTGGGACAGCCGATGGCTACACCTTC

V gene: TRBV5-1
J gene: TRBJ2-1
CDR3 length: 13
D gene: .
clone size: .
CDR3 protein: CASSLAGDNEQFF
CDR3 DNA: TGCGCCAGCAGCTTGGCGGGGGACAATGAGCAGTTCTTC

V gene: TRBV5-1
J gene: TRBJ1-5
CDR3 length: 14
D gene: .
clone size: .
CDR3 protein: CASSKQGGNQPQHF
CDR3 DNA: TGCGCCAGCAGCAAGCAGGGAGGGAATCAGCCCCAGCATTTT

V gene: TRBV27
J gene: TRBJ2-7
CDR3 length: 14
D gene: TRBD2
clone size: .
CDR3 protein: CASSLGTSGYEQYF
CDR3 DNA: TGTGCCAGCAGTTTAGGGACTAGCGGCTACGAGCAGTACTTC

V gene: TRBV11-2
J gene: TRBJ1-2
CDR3 length: 14
D gene: .
clone size: few
CDR3 protein: CASSLSPGASGYTF
CDR3 DNA: TGTGCCAGCAGCTTATCCCCAGGGGCGAGTGGCTACACCTTC

V gene: TRBV28
J gene: TRBJ2-1
CDR3 length: 13
D gene: .
clone size: .
CDR3 protein: CASTPGIGNEQFF
CDR3 DNA: TGTGCCAGCACCCCAGGGATCGGGAATGAGCAGTTCTTC

V gene: TRBV7-2
J gene: TRBJ1-2
CDR3 length: 12
D gene: TRBD1
clone size: .
CDR3 protein: CASSLVRQGYTF
CDR3 DNA: TGTGCCAGCAGCCTAGTGAGACAGGGTTACACCTTC

V gene: TRBV14
J gene: TRBJ1-5
CDR3 length: 15
D gene: .
clone size: few
CDR3 protein: CASSQGGYSNQPQHF
CDR3 DNA: TGTGCCAGCAGCCAGGGGGGATATAGCAATCAGCCCCAGCATTTT

V gene: TRBV21-1
J gene: TRBJ2-7
CDR3 length: 16
D gene: .
clone size: .
CDR3 protein: CASSAPGAHWTYEQYF
CDR3 DNA: TGTGCCAGCAGCGCCCCTGGGGCTCATTGGACCTACGAGCAGTACTTC

V gene: TRBV19
J gene: TRBJ1-1
CDR3 length: 16
D gene: TRBD1
clone size: .
CDR3 protein: CASSIDRGYLNTEAFF
CDR3 DNA: TGTGCCAGTAGTATTGACAGGGGGTATCTGAACACTGAAGCTTTCTTT

V gene: TRBV5-6
J gene: TRBJ1-2
CDR3 length: 15
D gene: .
clone size: .
CDR3 protein: CASSFDSGPNYGYTF
CDR3 DNA: TGTGCCAGCAGCTTCGATAGTGGGCCCAACTATGGCTACACCTTC

V gene: TRBV7-3
J gene: TRBJ2-7
CDR3 length: 14
D gene: .
clone size: .
CDR3 protein: CASSPLGGGHEQYF
CDR3 DNA: TGTGCCAGCAGCCCCCTAGGCGGGGGCCACGAGCAGTACTTC

V gene: TRBV5-5
J gene: TRBJ2-7
CDR3 length: 17
D gene: TRBD2
clone size: .
CDR3 protein: CASSSRTSGYSSYEQYF
CDR3 DNA: TGTGCCAGCAGCTCCCGGACTAGCGGGTATAGCTCCTACGAGCAGTACTTC

V gene: TRBV10-1
J gene: TRBJ1-2
CDR3 length: 15
D gene: .
clone size: once
CDR3 protein: CASSATRRGPDGYTF
CDR3 DNA: TGCGCCAGCAGTGCAACAAGAAGAGGGCCGGATGGCTACACCTTC

V gene: TRBV5-1
J gene: TRBJ1-4
CDR3 length: 14
D gene: TRBD1
clone size: .
CDR3 protein: CASKGQGRPEKLFF
CDR3 DNA: TGCGCCAGCAAGGGACAGGGGAGGCCTGAAAAACTGTTTTTT

V gene: TRBV7-9
J gene: TRBJ2-7
CDR3 length: 14
D gene: TRBD2
clone size: once
CDR3 protein: CASRMGGSSYEQYF
CDR3 DNA: TGTGCCAGCAGGATGGGGGGGAGCTCCTACGAGCAGTACTTC

V gene: TRBV25-1
J gene: TRBJ1-1
CDR3 length: 13
D gene: .
clone size: once
CDR3 protein: CASSVTGTTEAFF
CDR3 DNA: TGTGCCAGCAGTGTTACAGGGACCACTGAAGCTTTCTTT

V gene: TRBV12-3/TRBV12-4
J gene: TRBJ1-4
CDR3 length: 12
D gene: .
clone size: .
CDR3 protein: CASSLGVEKLFF
CDR3 DNA: TGTGCCAGCAGTTTGGGAGTTGAAAAACTGTTTTTT

V gene: TRBV11-2
J gene: TRBJ2-3
CDR3 length: 13
D gene: .
clone size: .
CDR3 protein: CASNSIGPDTQYF
CDR3 DNA: TGTGCCAGCAACTCAATCGGTCCAGATACGCAGTATTTT

V gene: TRBV3-1/TRBV3-2
J gene: TRBJ1-1
CDR3 length: 15
D gene: TRBD1
clone size: once
CDR3 protein: CASSLSRDRGTEAFF
CDR3 DNA: TGTGCCAGCAGCCTATCCCGGGACAGGGGTACTGAAGCTTTCTTT

V gene: TRBV6-5
J gene: TRBJ2-7
CDR3 length: 15
D gene: .
clone size: once
CDR3 protein: CASRIGGAYSYEQYF
CDR3 DNA: TGTGCCAGCAGGATAGGTGGGGCGTATTCCTACGAGCAGTACTTC

V gene: TRBV4-2
J gene: TRBJ2-7
CDR3 length: 17
D gene: TRBD2
clone size: .
CDR3 protein: CASSQTSSGESSYEQYF
CDR3 DNA: TGTGCCAGCAGCCAAACTAGTAGCGGGGAAAGCTCCTACGAGCAGTACTTC

V gene: TRBV7-8
J gene: TRBJ2-5
CDR3 length: 15
D gene: .
clone size: .
CDR3 protein: CASSRPPQGQETQYF
CDR3 DNA: TGTGCCAGCAGCAGACCCCCCCAGGGGCAAGAGACCCAGTACTTC

V gene: TRBV28
J gene: TRBJ1-5
CDR3 length: 15
D gene: TRBD1
clone size: .
CDR3 protein: CASSFPGQGGQPQHF
CDR3 DNA: TGTGCCAGCAGTTTCCCCGGACAGGGTGGCCAGCCCCAGCATTTT

V gene: TRBV18
J gene: TRBJ2-7
CDR3 length: 16
D gene: .
clone size: .
CDR3 protein: CASSPKSGVGSYEQYF
CDR3 DNA: TGTGCCAGCTCACCAAAGTCGGGGGTGGGGTCCTACGAGCAGTACTTC

V gene: TRBV5-6
J gene: TRBJ2-5
CDR3 length: 14
D gene: .
clone size: .
CDR3 protein: CASSPGTSQETQYF
CDR3 DNA: TGTGCCAGCAGCCCCGGGACTTCGCAAGAGACCCAGTACTTC

V gene: TRBV9
J gene: TRBJ1-5
CDR3 length: 13
D gene: .
clone size: .
CDR3 protein: CASSVNSNQPQHF
CDR3 DNA: TGTGCCAGCAGCGTTAATAGCAATCAGCCCCAGCATTTT

V gene: TRBV28
J gene: TRBJ1-5
CDR3 length: 16
D gene: TRBD1
clone size: .
CDR3 protein: CASRLAGTGLNQPQHF
CDR3 DNA: TGTGCCAGCAGACTCGCCGGGACAGGCCTCAATCAGCCCCAGCATTTT

V gene: TRBV5-6
J gene: TRBJ2-6
CDR3 length: 18
D gene: .
clone size: .
CDR3 protein: CASSLLLRIDSGANVLTF
CDR3 DNA: TGTGCCAGCAGCCTCTTACTACGGATCGACTCTGGGGCCAACGTCCTTACTTTC

V gene: TRBV7-9
J gene: TRBJ2-7
CDR3 length: 17
D gene: TRBD2
clone size: .
CDR3 protein: CASSPQLTSGRGNEQYF
CDR3 DNA: TGTGCCAGCAGCCCGCAGCTAACTAGCGGGAGGGGCAACGAGCAGTACTTC

V gene: TRBV9
J gene: TRBJ1-1
CDR3 length: 15
D gene: TRBD1
clone size: .
CDR3 protein: CASSRGGGSQPEAFF
CDR3 DNA: TGTGCCAGCAGCCGCGGAGGGGGCAGCCAGCCCGAAGCTTTCTTT

V gene: TRBV4-3
J gene: TRBJ1-2
CDR3 length: 13
D gene: TRBD1
clone size: few
CDR3 protein: CASSPGGLYGYTF
CDR3 DNA: TGCGCCAGCAGCCCAGGGGGCCTCTATGGCTACACCTTC

V gene: TRBV5-4
J gene: TRBJ1-1
CDR3 length: 14
D gene: .
clone size: .
CDR3 protein: CASSLGGGLTEAFF
CDR3 DNA: TGTGCCAGCAGCCTCGGGGGGGGTCTCACTGAAGCTTTCTTT

V gene: TRBV5-1
J gene: TRBJ1-3
CDR3 length: 14
D gene: .
clone size: .
CDR3 protein: CASSPEGVGNTIYF
CDR3 DNA: TGCGCCAGCAGCCCGGAAGGGGTCGGAAACACCATATATTTT

V gene: TRBV7-2
J gene: TRBJ2-7
CDR3 length: 14
D gene: .
clone size: .
CDR3 protein: CASSLATGSYEQYF
CDR3 DNA: TGTGCCAGCAGCTTAGCGACTGGCTCCTACGAGCAGTACTTC

V gene: TRBV5-1
J gene: TRBJ1-5
CDR3 length: 15
D gene: .
clone size: .
CDR3 protein: CASSGGNQGNQPQHF
CDR3 DNA: TGCGCCAGCAGTGGGGGGAACCAAGGTAATCAGCCCCAGCATTTT

V gene: TRBV5-1
J gene: TRBJ1-1
CDR3 length: 17
D gene: TRBD1
clone size: .
CDR3 protein: CASSPSTLTGMNTEAFF
CDR3 DNA: TGCGCCAGCAGCCCATCCACACTGACAGGGATGAACACTGAAGCTTTCTTT

V gene: TRBV19
J gene: TRBJ1-5
CDR3 length: 14
D gene: TRBD1
clone size: .
CDR3 protein: CASSIPDRVEPQHF
CDR3 DNA: TGTGCCAGTAGTATACCGGACAGGGTGGAGCCCCAGCATTTT

V gene: TRBV10-3
J gene: TRBJ2-7
CDR3 length: 11
D gene: .
clone size: once
CDR3 protein: CAISSYYEQYF
CDR3 DNA: TGTGCCATCAGCTCTTACTACGAGCAGTACTTC